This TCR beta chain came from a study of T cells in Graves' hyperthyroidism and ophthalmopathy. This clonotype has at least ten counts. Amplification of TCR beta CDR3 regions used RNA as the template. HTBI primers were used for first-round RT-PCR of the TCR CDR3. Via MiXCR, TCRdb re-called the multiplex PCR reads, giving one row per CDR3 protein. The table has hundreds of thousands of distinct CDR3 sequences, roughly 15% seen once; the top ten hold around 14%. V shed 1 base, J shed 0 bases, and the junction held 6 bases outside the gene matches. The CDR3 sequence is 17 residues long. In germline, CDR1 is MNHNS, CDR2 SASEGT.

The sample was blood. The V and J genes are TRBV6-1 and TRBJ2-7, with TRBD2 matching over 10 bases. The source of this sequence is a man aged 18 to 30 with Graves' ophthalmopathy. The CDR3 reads CASSEERTSGPSYEQYF. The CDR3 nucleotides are TGTGCCAGCAGTGAAGAACGGACTAGCGGACCCTCCTACGAGCAGTACTTC.